The 23 T cell receptor beta chains presented below share a single source sample, sequenced in a study of CD8 T cells in ankylosing spondylitis. One entry per CDR3 protein, called by TCRdb with MiXCR from the 5' RACE reads. The repertoire has about 440,000 distinct CDR3 sequences, more than 15% of them found once; the top ten carry about 0.94%. Notes on the study in general: Seven to nine highly homologous variants formed a TCR beta motif that appeared characteristic of ankylosing spondylitis blood.

Antigens of these TCRs are unknown. The sequenced material came from blood, either unsorted or a sorted T cell fraction (not recorded which). Receptors originate from a male donor with ankylosing spondylitis.

The rearrangement uses TRBV7-2 and TRBJ1-1, with D uncertain. The germline V gene encodes CDR1 SGHTA and CDR2 FQGNSA. The CDR3 runs to 13 residues. Trimming pared 5 bases from V and 1 base from J, leaving 8 bases between. The CDR3 region is CASSVKPNTEAFF. The CDR3 DNA is TGTGCCAGCAGCGTTAAACCGAACACTGAAGCTTTCTTT.

This clonotype was seen more than once but under ten times. The V gene is TRBV4-1, the J gene TRBJ1-2, with a tentative D call TRBD1 (6 bases). The CDR3 length is 19 residues. Germline V gives CDR1 MGHRA, CDR2 YSYEKL. The V end was cut by 3 bases, the J end by 4 bases, with 27 bases between. CDR3 bases: TGCGCCAGCAGCCAGGCCGACAGGTCGGGGAAGCGGGGGTTCTATGGCTACACCTTC. Protein: CASSQADRSGKRGFYGYTF.

The V gene is TRBV18, the J gene TRBJ2-7; 7 nucleotides align to TRBD1. Germline V gene sequence: CDR1 KGHSH, CDR2 LQKENI. The CDR3 runs to 16 residues. With 2 bases clipped from V and 1 base from J, the junction kept 8 bases outside the gene matches. DNA for the CDR3: TGTGCCAGCTCACCAAGACCGGGACAGACTTCCTACGAGCAGTACTTC. This sequence encodes CASSPRPGQTSYEQYF.

This clonotype was seen a handful of times. The genes are TRBV12-3 or TRBV12-4 and TRBJ1-6; D is unclear. Between the trimmed V and J ends, which lost 1 base and 7 bases, there was a span of 14 bases. This CDR3 has 16 residues. CDR3 DNA: TGTGCCAGCAGTTTAGATGTCGGTAATAGAAATTCACCCCTCCACTTT. This translates into CASSLDVGNRNSPLHF.

A few counts support this clonotype. V gene TRBV28 combines with J gene TRBJ2-2, with TRBD1 as a possible D gene (6 bases). Germline values: CDR1 MDHEN, CDR2 SYDVKM. The CDR3 sequence is 16 residues long. The V and J ends lost 3 bases and 4 bases respectively, with 15 bases between them. The CDR3 DNA reads TGTGCCAGCAGTTTGCGTCTGGGGGCGGGCACCGGGGAGCTGTTTTTT. It specifies CASSLRLGAGTGELFF. The whole variable domain, remainder taken from reference TRBV28 and TRBJ2-2, is DVKVTQSSRYLVKRTGEKVFLECVQDMDHENMFWYRQDPGLGLRLIYFSYDVKMKEKGDIPEGYSVSREKKERFSLILESASTNQTSMYLCASSLRLGAGTGELFFGEGSRLTVL.

The J gene is TRBJ1-1, the V gene TRBV30; D is ambiguous. Trimming shortened V by 4 bases and J by 3 bases, and 15 bases separated the two germline ends. Germline lookup yields CDR1 GTSNPN and CDR2 SVGIG (reference sequence). The length of the CDR3 is 14 residues. This CDR3 is CAWMSLWKDTEAFF. The CDR3 DNA is TGTGCCTGGATGTCTCTTTGGAAGGACACTGAAGCTTTCTTT. The complete variable domain, with remaining parts taken from reference TRBV30 and TRBJ1-1, reads SQTIHQWPATLVQPVGSPLSLECTVEGTSNPNLYWYRQAAGRGLQLLFYSVGIGQISSEVPQNLSASRPQDRQFILSSKKLLLSDSGFYLCAWMSLWKDTEAFFGQGTRLTVV.

This clonotype was seen a handful of times. The chain has TRBV20-1 and TRBJ2-1; tentatively, D is TRBD2 (6 bases). From germline, CDR1 is DFQATT and CDR2 SNEGSKA (reference sequence). The CDR3 sequence is 16 residues long. The V gene lost 3 bases and the J gene lost 5 bases, with 20 bases spanning the gap. The CDR3 nucleotides are TGCAGTGCTAGCCCACGGAGTAGCGGCCTTCACAATGAGCAGTTCTTC. This gives the protein CSASPRSSGLHNEQFF.

This chain connects TRBV9 to TRBJ2-3; 8 bases agree with TRBD1. This CDR3 is built from 16 residues. The germline CDR1 and CDR2 sequences are SGDLS and YYNGEE. The J segment lost 3 bases and the V segment lost 2 bases, leaving 8 bases of the junction unmatched. CDR3 region: CASSVDRGPGTDTQYF. CDR3 sequence (DNA): TGTGCCAGCAGCGTCGACAGGGGACCCGGAACAGATACGCAGTATTTT.

This clonotype came up many times. The rearrangement joins TRBV29-1 to TRBJ1-3; maybe TRBD1 (5 bases). The germline CDR1 and CDR2 sequences are SQVTM and ANQGSEA. CDR3 length: 13 residues. V lost 6 bases to trimming and J lost 2 bases, with 11 bases between them. CDR3 residues: CSVREQAGNTIYF. The CDR3 DNA reads as TGCAGCGTCAGGGAGCAGGCTGGAAACACCATATATTTT.

This clonotype was seen a few times. This CDR3 is CASSGAGNSPLHF. CDR3 nucleotides: TGTGCCAGCAGTGGGGCCGGAAATTCACCCCTCCACTTT. The rearrangement links TRBV6-1 to TRBJ1-6; D remains ambiguous. The germline V gene has CDR1 MNHNS and CDR2 SASEGT. Trimming took 4 bases from V and 7 from J, leaving 8 bases between them. CDR3 length equals 13 residues.

The chain uses TRBV27 and TRBJ2-4; TRBD1 matches at 9 bases. V gave up 0 bases and J gave up 6 bases; unmatched junction bases: 6. CDR1 MNHEY and CDR2 SMNVEV come from the germline V gene (reference sequence). There are 16 residues in the CDR3. The DNA of the CDR3 is TGTGCCAGCAGTTTATCTACCGGGACAGGGAGAAACATTCAGTACTTC. It encodes CASSLSTGTGRNIQYF.

This clonotype was counted a few times. The chain links TRBV20-1 to TRBJ2-3; possibly TRBD1 for D (6 bases). Between the trimmed V and J ends, which lost 5 bases and 4 bases, there was a span of 13 bases. The germline V gene has CDR1 DFQATT and CDR2 SNEGSKA (reference sequence). CDR3 size: 13 residues. The CDR3 spells CSAPDSSPDTQYF. The CDR3 DNA sequence: TGCAGTGCTCCGGACAGTTCCCCAGATACGCAGTATTTT.

CDR3 sequence (DNA): TGCAGTGCTAGGGAGGGGGCGGGCCAGCCCCAGCATTTT. Its translation: CSAREGAGQPQHF. The V gene is TRBV20-1, the J gene TRBJ1-5, with 7 bases identical to TRBD1. CDR3 length: 13 amino acids. V was pared by 3 bases and J by 7 bases, with 6 bases of the junction left unmatched. CDR1 is DFQATT and CDR2 is SNEGSKA in the germline V gene (reference sequence).

The chain uses TRBV20-1 and TRBJ2-1, with D perhaps assigned TRBD1 or TRBD2 (6 bases each). Germline CDR1 is DFQATT and CDR2 is SNEGSKA (reference sequence). The CDR3 loop spans 21 amino acids. Trimming stripped 3 bases from V and 3 bases from J, with 33 bases between. The CDR3 protein is CSARGQSPRGREVVHYNEQFF. In nucleotides, the CDR3 is TGCAGTGCTAGGGGACAATCCCCGCGGGGCAGGGAGGTAGTCCACTACAATGAGCAGTTCTTC.

This sequence joins TRBV6-2 or TRBV6-3 and TRBJ2-2; the match to TRBD2 covers 7 bases. The CDR3 spans 17 residues. V shed 2 bases and J 1 base; nucleotides not matched to a gene: 7. Germline lookup yields CDR1 MNHEY and CDR2 SVGEGT. Here the CDR3 reads CASSYDWGTKNTGELFF. The DNA for the CDR3 is TGTGCCAGCAGTTACGATTGGGGGACTAAGAACACCGGGGAGCTGTTTTTT.

This clonotype was seen ten or more times. The chain combines TRBV12-3 or TRBV12-4 with TRBJ2-2, with a possible D match to TRBD2 (6 bases). V lost 8 bases, J lost 2 bases, and 12 bases lay in between. The CDR3 consists of 14 residues. The CDR3 DNA reads TGTGCCAGCCAAGGGAGGACTAACACCGGGGAGCTGTTTTTT. It codes for CASQGRTNTGELFF.

At least ten counts were recorded for this clonotype. The chain uses TRBV29-1 and TRBJ2-7; either TRBD1 or TRBD2 may supply D (5 bases each). Trimming pared 6 bases from V and 3 bases from J, leaving 9 bases between. Germline CDR1 SQVTM, CDR2 ANQGSEA. This CDR3 comprises 11 residues. CDR3 sequence (DNA): TGCAGCGTCTGGGACCGCTACGAGCAGTACTTC. This gives the protein CSVWDRYEQYF.

This clonotype was detected a few times. The chain combines TRBV20-1 with TRBJ1-1, with D maybe TRBD1 (6 bases). The V end was cut by 5 bases, the J end by 0 bases, with 16 bases between. The CDR3 totals 15 residues. Germline CDR1 is DFQATT and CDR2 is SNEGSKA (reference sequence). CDR3 amino acids: CSAQPRGGMNTEAFF. CDR3 nucleotide sequence: TGCAGTGCTCAGCCAAGGGGGGGAATGAACACTGAAGCTTTCTTT.

The chain links TRBV3-1 to TRBJ2-3; D possibly corresponds to TRBD1 (6 bases). The V gene's germline CDR1 is LGHDT and CDR2 YNNKEL (reference sequence). This CDR3 has 16 residues. V lost 5 bases and J lost 1, with 16 bases in between. In DNA form, the CDR3 reads TGTGCCAGCAGCACCAGGGGTAGGGATCGCACAGATACGCAGTATTTT. It is translated as CASSTRGRDRTDTQYF.

The CDR3 loop is CASSEDRDQPQHF. The CDR3 DNA follows: TGTGCCAGCAGCGAGGACAGGGATCAGCCCCAGCATTTT. This chain joins TRBV7-2 and TRBJ1-5; 8 bases fit TRBD1. After removal of 5 bases from V and 5 bases from J, the junction contained 2 bases not matched to a gene. Germline V lookup: CDR1 SGHTA, CDR2 FQGNSA. This CDR3 has 13 residues.

The V and J genes are TRBV12-3 or TRBV12-4 and TRBJ1-1; D unresolved. The V and J ends lost 6 bases and 4 bases respectively, with 15 bases between them. The CDR3 has 14 amino acids. Written as DNA, the CDR3 is TGTGCCAGCAGCGGGGTTCGGCTGAGCACTGAAGCTTTCTTT. This sequence encodes CASSGVRLSTEAFF.

The genes are TRBV6-1 and TRBJ2-6; 9 positions agree with TRBD2. The CDR3 covers 13 residues. The trim removed 10 bases at V and 4 bases at J, leaving 2 bases unmatched. The germline V gene has CDR1 MNHNS and CDR2 SASEGT. Here the CDR3 reads CATSGGGANVLTF. In DNA, the CDR3 is TGTGCCACCAGCGGGGGGGGGGCCAACGTCCTGACTTTC.

This clonotype was counted between two and nine times. This rearrangement joins TRBV4-1 to TRBJ2-1, with a possible D match to TRBD2 (6 bases). V lost 7 bases, J lost 7 bases, and 23 bases lay in between. Germline V gives CDR1 MGHRA, CDR2 YSYEKL. The CDR3 spans 16 residues. The CDR3 DNA reads TGCGCCAGCACCCCAATCGTCGGGAGAATAGATAATGAGCAGTTCTTC. It yields the protein CASTPIVGRIDNEQFF.